This is a list of T cell receptor beta chains from one sample in a study of blood T cell repertoires in COVID-19. Only in-frame clones appear in the TCRdb table, and some are missing; sequencing was by immunoSEQ multiplex PCR. The sample contains a few hundred thousand clones, more than 75% of which appear only once. Sequencing was performed on PBMCs or T cells enriched from blood (not recorded which). All receptors derive from a middle-aged woman who had recovered from COVID-19. Both conserved end residues are part of each CDR3. Fields, in order: CDR3 length, clone size, V gene, D gene, J gene, CDR3 DNA, CDR3 protein. The D gene is left open where the match is weak. Expanded clones are given a class, and other clones once, few, many or no size at all.

>17|-|TRBV3-1/TRBV3-2|-|TRBJ2-1
TGTGCCAGCAGCCAAGATCCGCCCGGGGAAAACTACAATGAGCAGTTCTTC
CASSQDPPGENYNEQFF
>13|-|TRBV7-9|-|TRBJ2-7
TGTGCCAGCAGCTTTACCCTTAGCAGCGAGCAGTACTTC
CASSFTLSSEQYF
>16|once|TRBV28|TRBD1|TRBJ1-5
TGTGCCAGCAGTCTACTTACAGGGGGGGGCAATCAGCCCCAGCATTTT
CASSLLTGGGNQPQHF
>16|-|TRBV4-3|-|TRBJ2-6
TGCGCCAGCAGCAAATTCTCCCTCTCTGGGGCCAACGTCCTGACTTTC
CASSKFSLSGANVLTF
>15|once|TRBV10-2|TRBD1|TRBJ1-5
TGCGCCAGCAACCCGGACAGGGGATGGAATCAGCCCCAGCATTTT
CASNPDRGWNQPQHF
>13|-|TRBV18|-|TRBJ1-2
TGTGCCAGCTCACCACTTGCAGGGGTTGGCTACACCTTC
CASSPLAGVGYTF
>15|-|TRBV6-2/TRBV6-3|-|TRBJ1-5
TGTGCCAGCAGCAACGCGCCATACGGCAATCAGCCCCAGCATTTT
CASSNAPYGNQPQHF
>15|-|TRBV9|-|TRBJ1-2
TGTGCCAGCAGCGTGACAGGAGCTGGGGGCTATGGCTACACCTTC
CASSVTGAGGYGYTF
>14|-|TRBV5-1|TRBD1|TRBJ2-7
TGCGCCAGCAGCTTCACAACAGGGGAGAGGGAGCAGTACTTC
CASSFTTGEREQYF
>13|-|TRBV24-1|-|TRBJ2-1
TGTGCCACCAGTGATTACAGCTACAATGAGCAGTTCTTC
CATSDYSYNEQFF
>14|-|TRBV5-4|TRBD1|TRBJ2-7
TGTGCCAGCAGCTTTCGGGACAGGGCCGGCGAGCAGTACTTC
CASSFRDRAGEQYF
>13|-|TRBV5-4|TRBD1|TRBJ2-3
TGTGCCAGCAGCTCAGGGGGCGTCGGTACGCAGTATTTT
CASSSGGVGTQYF
>9|-|TRBV20-1|-|TRBJ1-2
TGCAGTGCTAGCGATGGCTACACCTTC
CSASDGYTF
>14|few|TRBV5-5|TRBD1|TRBJ1-1
TGTGCCAGCAGCTTAGGGACAGGTAACACTGAAGCTTTCTTT
CASSLGTGNTEAFF
>15|once|TRBV4-2|TRBD2|TRBJ2-7
TGTGCCAGCAGCCAAGGGACTAGCGTTTCCTACGAGCAGTACTTC
CASSQGTSVSYEQYF
>13|-|TRBV2|TRBD1|TRBJ1-1
TGTGCCAGCCGTGTGGGACAGGCCACTGAAGCTTTCTTT
CASRVGQATEAFF
>15|-|TRBV11-3|-|TRBJ2-7
TGTGCCAGCAGTCGAACGCCGGGACTTACCTACGAGCAGTACTTC
CASSRTPGLTYEQYF
>15|once|TRBV4-3|-|TRBJ1-2
TGCGCCAGCAGCTACTCCCAACAGGGAATCTATGGCTACACCTTC
CASSYSQQGIYGYTF
>13|-|TRBV29-1|TRBD1|TRBJ1-5
TGCAGCGGTGGACAGGGCCTAGATCAGCCCCAGCATTTT
CSGGQGLDQPQHF
>16|once|TRBV15|-|TRBJ1-5
TGTGCCACCAGCCCAGGACAGAAGTATAGCAATCAGCCCCAGCATTTT
CATSPGQKYSNQPQHF
>16|-|TRBV3-1/TRBV3-2|TRBD1|TRBJ1-1
TGTGCCAGCAGCCCTAACAGGGGGTACGGACAGACTGAAGCTTTCTTT
CASSPNRGYGQTEAFF
>16|few|TRBV6-5|TRBD1|TRBJ2-5
TGTGCCAGCAGTTACTCGGGGACAGGGGTAGGGGAGACCCAGTACTTC
CASSYSGTGVGETQYF
>13|-|TRBV19|-|TRBJ1-1
TGTGCCAGTAGTCGTGGCCTCCCAGAGCGAGCTTTCTTT
CASSRGLPERAFF
>15|-|TRBV6-5|TRBD1|TRBJ1-2
TGTGCCAGCAGTTACTCCGACAGGGTACGTTATGGCTACACCTTC
CASSYSDRVRYGYTF
>15|-|TRBV4-3|TRBD2|TRBJ2-7
TGCGCCAGCAGCCAAGGACTAGCGGTTCCCTACGAGCAGTACTTC
CASSQGLAVPYEQYF
>14|-|TRBV29-1|TRBD2|TRBJ2-3
TGCAGCGTTGACCGGGGGGGCGGCACAGATACGCAGTATTTT
CSVDRGGGTDTQYF
>14|-|TRBV15|TRBD1|TRBJ1-2
TGTGCCGCGCGGAGAGGGGGCGTCCTGGAAGGCTACACCTTC
CAARRGGVLEGYTF
>15|-|TRBV7-9|-|TRBJ2-2
TGTGCCAGCAGCTGGGGACTTAGGAACACCGGGGAGCTGTTTTTT
CASSWGLRNTGELFF
>16|-|TRBV5-1|TRBD1|TRBJ1-1
TGCGCCAGCAGCTTGGCAGCAGGGGGATCGAACACTGAAGCTTTCTTT
CASSLAAGGSNTEAFF
>15|-|TRBV7-2|TRBD1|TRBJ2-2
TGTGCCAGCAGCCAAGGACAGGCGAACACCGGGGAGCTGTTTTTT
CASSQGQANTGELFF
>13|-|TRBV19|TRBD1|TRBJ1-2
TGTGCCAGTTCCCGGGACAGACACTATGGCTACACCTTC
CASSRDRHYGYTF
>20|-|TRBV11-3|-|TRBJ1-5
TGTGCCAGCAGCTTAGATCGTTTCTCCCCTTACAGGCATAGCAATCAGCCCCAGCATTTT
CASSLDRFSPYRHSNQPQHF
>13|-|TRBV19|-|TRBJ1-2
TGTGCCAGTAGTGAAGACAGATTCTATGGCTACACCTTC
CASSEDRFYGYTF
>12|-|TRBV28|TRBD1|TRBJ2-7
TGTGCCAGTGGACAGGGGACCTACGAGCAGTACTTC
CASGQGTYEQYF
>16|-|TRBV2|TRBD1|TRBJ1-5
TGTGCCAGCAGTAAAACGGGACAGGTTTTCGGTCAGCCCCAGCATTTT
CASSKTGQVFGQPQHF
>17|once|TRBV5-1|TRBD2|TRBJ2-1
TGCGCCAGCAGCTTGGCCTCGGGACTAGCGGGAGGCTATGAGCAGTTCTTC
CASSLASGLAGGYEQFF
>15|few|TRBV7-2|-|TRBJ1-5
TGTGCCAGCAGCTTAGTAGCAGGGGGCAATCAGCCCCAGCATTTT
CASSLVAGGNQPQHF
>14|-|TRBV7-2|TRBD1|TRBJ1-2
TGTGCCAGCAGCTTAACGACAGGGGTACGTGGCTACACCTTC
CASSLTTGVRGYTF
>13|-|TRBV29-1|TRBD1|TRBJ1-1
TGCAGCGTTGTGAGGGGGCTAGGCACTGAAGCTTTCTTT
CSVVRGLGTEAFF
>15|once|TRBV4-3|TRBD2|TRBJ2-7
TGCGCCAGCAGCCAAGGACTAGCGGGGAACTACGAGCAGTACTTC
CASSQGLAGNYEQYF